This TCR beta chain comes out of a study of shared clonotypes between healthy human individuals. Across the study: Each donor's CD8 memory used one plate, CD8 naive two, each CD4 subset three.

It was into CD45RA+ naive and CD45RA-negative memory subsets that the CD4+ cells were split. About this clone itself: Its antigen is as yet unknown.

Germline V gene lookup returns CDR1 SGHVS and CDR2 FQNEAQ. The CDR3 consists of 17 residues. The V and J ends lost 0 bases and 0 bases, in that order; junction bases with no gene match: 5. Study-wide findings and caveats: It was only blood that was sampled, and tissue repertoires likely differ. Inspection by rarefaction showed sorted-subset sequencing to be incomplete despite large depth.

Libraries were prepared by immunoSEQ multiplex PCR; TCRdb keeps only in-frame clonotypes and omits some of them. The data contain more than 1.2 million clones, approximately 98.5% of them singletons. This receptor was taken from a man under 40 in good health. What was sequenced was naive CD4+ T cells sorted from blood. The subset: CD45RA+ positively selected. The chain carries TRBV7-8 and TRBJ2-1, with 7 bases fitting TRBD1. This CDR3 is CASSLAIGGSSYNEQFF. CDR3 DNA sequence: TGTGCCAGCAGCTTAGCCATAGGGGGCAGCTCCTACAATGAGCAGTTCTTC.